This T cell receptor (beta chain) was sequenced in a study of T-cell reconstitution after alpha-beta-depleted transplantation in children. Unique molecular identifiers were incorporated during preparation of the TCRbeta library. TCRdb re-called the PCR reads through MiXCR, storing one row per CDR3 protein. Altogether about 360,000 distinct CDR3 sequences are present, approximately 12% being singletons, with the ten largest covering around 4.5%. Germline CDR1 is MNHEY and CDR2 is SVGAGI. V was trimmed by 4 bases and J by 1 base, leaving 8 bases between them. This CDR3 has 14 amino acids. The source of this sequence is a human donor who donated a stem cell graft to a child with Fanconi anemia. V and J are TRBV6-5 and TRBJ1-5; no firm D call. The sequencing used PBMCs, collected from the stem cell graft. The CDR3 here is CASSSSSSNQPQHF. In DNA, the CDR3 is TGTGCCAGCAGTTCCTCCAGCAGCAATCAGCCCCAGCATTTT.